Below are 27 T cell receptor beta chains sequenced from a single sample in a study of patients with pleural tuberculosis. Each CDR3 protein gets one entry after TCRdb re-called the reads with MiXCR. The table includes tens of thousands of distinct CDR3 sequences, roughly 18% detected once. Sequencing was carried out using peripheral blood. These receptors came from a human donor with pleural tuberculosis.

In its sample, this clonotype was seen many times. This chain links TRBV4-1 with TRBJ2-3; 9 bases align to TRBD2. Germline-derived CDR1 and CDR2 are MGHRA and YSYEKL. The length of the CDR3 is 15 residues. V gave up 5 bases and J gave up 4 bases; unmatched junction bases: 7. CDR3 sequence reads: CASSTRGGAPDTQYF. In DNA, the CDR3 is TGCGCCAGCAGCACCCGCGGGGGGGCCCCAGATACGCAGTATTTT.

Ten or more counts support this clonotype. This sequence joins TRBV4-1 and TRBJ1-2; D call uncertain. Germline assignment: CDR1 MGHRA and CDR2 YSYEKL. Trimming shortened V by 1 base and J by 2 bases, and 11 bases separated the two germline ends. There are 15 residues in the CDR3. The CDR3 spells CASSQAWGRNYGYTF. CDR3 DNA: TGCGCCAGCAGCCAAGCTTGGGGTCGGAACTATGGCTACACCTTC.

At least ten counts were recorded for this clonotype. This chain connects TRBV2 to TRBJ1-4; D not resolved. This CDR3 is built from 15 residues. CDR1 and CDR2 from the germline V gene are SNHLY and FYNNEI. Trimming left V 6 bases short and J 8 bases short, with 19 bases between. The CDR3 nucleotides are TGTGCCAGCAGCGCCACGGACCCCATAGGGGAAAAACTGTTTTTT. This translates into CASSATDPIGEKLFF. The variable domain in full, completed from reference TRBV2 and TRBJ1-4, reads EPEVTQTPSHQVTQMGQEVILRCVPISNHLYFYWYRQILGQKVEFLVSFYNNEISEKSEIFDDQFSVERPDGSNFTLKIRSTKLEDSAMYFCASSATDPIGEKLFFGSGTQLSVL.

This clonotype was counted ten times or more. The chain links TRBV7-9 to TRBJ2-5, with D unclear. Germline V CDR1 and CDR2: SEHNR, FQNEAQ (reference sequence). CDR3 length: 17 amino acids. V was cut by 7 bases and J by 3 bases, with 24 bases left in between. CDR3 sequence reads: CASTFLKIVSPEETQYF. The CDR3 region has the DNA TGTGCCAGCACCTTCCTCAAGATAGTGTCTCCAGAAGAGACCCAGTACTTC.

There are many counts of this clonotype. The V and J genes are TRBV12-3 or TRBV12-4 and TRBJ1-5; D unclear. V was pared by 6 bases and J by 0 bases, with 9 bases between. This CDR3 region has 14 residues. CDR3 amino acids: CASRKRDSNQPQHF. As DNA, the CDR3 is TGTGCCAGCAGGAAAAGGGATAGCAATCAGCCCCAGCATTTT.

With respect to this clonotype: The CDR3 does not close with the conserved phenylalanine or tryptophan, likely indicating a read error. This chain joins TRBV4-3 and TRBJ1-1; D is undetermined. Germline CDR1 LGHNA, CDR2 YSLEER. CDR3 length equals 15 residues. The DNA of the CDR3 is TGCGCCAGCAGCCAGTTCATGGGCGGAAACACTGGAGCTTTCTCT. Translation gives CASSQFMGGNTGAFS.

Ten or more counts support this clonotype. This rearrangement joins TRBV4-1 to TRBJ2-1; 10 bases fit TRBD2. The germline CDR1 and CDR2 sequences are MGHRA and YSYEKL. V shed 1 base, J shed 5 bases, and the junction held 8 bases outside the gene matches. The CDR3 totals 17 residues. For the CDR3, the DNA is TGCGCCAGCAGCCAAGTAGAAAGGACTAGCGGTAACAATGAGCAGTTCTTC. Protein sequence: CASSQVERTSGNNEQFF.

Of note for this clonotype: The junction and the germline gene differ at one end; a read error may be behind it. The chain uses TRBV20-1 and TRBJ1-1, with D perhaps TRBD1 (5 bases). This CDR3 region has 14 residues. Germline loops: CDR1 DFQATT, CDR2 SNEGSKA (reference sequence). The CDR3 DNA follows: TGCAGTGCTAGAGTTGCAGGGTATGACACTGCAGCTTTCTTT. This gives the protein CSARVAGYDTAAFF.

This clonotype was counted ten times or more. The chain links TRBV5-1 to TRBJ1-1; D uncertain. The CDR3 is 11 amino acids. The V end was cut by 7 bases, the J end by 4 bases, with 8 bases between. Germline assignment: CDR1 SGHRS and CDR2 YFSETQ. The CDR3 sequence: CASSGPTEAFF. DNA of the CDR3: TGCGCCAGCTCTGGGCCCACTGAAGCTTTCTTT.

This clonotype was recorded many times. The J gene is TRBJ2-7, the V gene TRBV29-1; 9 nucleotides align to TRBD1. The germline V gene has CDR1 SQVTM and CDR2 ANQGSEA. V gave up 4 bases and J gave up 3 bases; unmatched junction bases: 4. This CDR3 has 13 residues. The CDR3 bases are TGCAGCGTTGTGGGACAGGGAAGCTACGAGCAGTACTTC. It encodes CSVVGQGSYEQYF.

This clonotype occurred many times. This chain links TRBV19 with TRBJ2-1; D gene ambiguous. V lost 2 bases to trimming and J lost 5 bases, with 10 bases between them. Germline V lookup: CDR1 LNHDA, CDR2 SQIVND (reference sequence). The CDR3 totals 14 residues. This CDR3 is CASSIRSPNNEQFF. CDR3 DNA: TGTGCCAGTAGTATACGGAGCCCCAACAATGAGCAGTTCTTC.

This clonotype was seen ten or more times. The chain is built from TRBV29-1 and TRBJ2-1; D is possibly TRBD1 (6 bases). Trimming pared 7 bases from V and 9 bases from J, leaving 10 bases between. Germline-derived CDR1 and CDR2 are SQVTM and ANQGSEA. The CDR3 is made up of 10 amino acids. The CDR3 loop is CSAGTLEQFF. In DNA form, the CDR3 reads TGCAGCGCCGGGACACTTGAGCAGTTCTTC.

This clonotype was recorded many times. The chain carries TRBV6-1 and TRBJ2-2; 11 bases line up with TRBD1. The V gene end was trimmed by 7 bases and the J gene end by 8 bases; junction bases not matched to a gene: 6. CDR1 and CDR2 from the germline V gene are MNHNS and SASEGT. This CDR3 is built from 14 residues. CDR3 loop: CASNTDRGQGELFF. As DNA, the CDR3 is TGTGCCAGCAATACGGACAGGGGGCAGGGGGAGCTGTTTTTT.

This clonotype was detected many times. The V and J genes are TRBV7-9 and TRBJ1-5, with 8 bases aligning to TRBD1. The CDR3 contains 12 residues. CDR1 is SEHNR and CDR2 is FQNEAQ in the germline V gene (reference sequence). J gave up 11 bases and V 6 bases, and 6 bases lay outside the gene matches. CDR3 nucleotides: TGTGCCAGCAGTCCAGGGGGCAAGTCCCAGCATTTT. It translates to CASSPGGKSQHF.

The chain uses TRBV27 and TRBJ1-5; 9 nucleotides match TRBD1. The CDR3 consists of 16 residues. CDR1 and CDR2 from the germline V gene are MNHEY and SMNVEV (reference sequence). Trimming removed 5 bases from V and 1 base from J; junction bases left unmatched: 6. The CDR3 sequence: CASSTGTGLSNQPQHF. For the CDR3, the DNA is TGTGCCAGCAGTACCGGGACAGGGTTGAGCAATCAGCCCCAGCATTTT.

In its sample, this clonotype was seen many times. The gene calls are TRBV7-2 and TRBJ1-2, with D uncertain. CDR3 length: 16 amino acids. V was pared by 1 base and J by 0 bases, with 12 bases between. Germline CDR1 SGHTA, CDR2 FQGNSA. CDR3 sequence: CASSLDALASNYGYTF. Here the CDR3 DNA reads TGTGCCAGCAGCTTAGATGCTTTAGCCTCTAACTATGGCTACACCTTC.

This clonotype is labeled medium-sized. At one end, the junction sequence differs from germline, possibly due to a read error. This chain uses TRBV4-1 with TRBJ1-1; tentative D call: TRBD1 (5 bases). Germline V CDR1 and CDR2: MGHRA, YSYEKL. This CDR3 region has 14 residues. The CDR3 region has the DNA TGCGCCAGCAGCCAGGCTGGGGGGAACTCTGAAGCTTTCTTT. Encoded protein: CASSQAGGNSEAFF.

This clonotype occurred many times. The chain employs TRBV5-1 and TRBJ2-1; D not certain. V lost 0 bases and J 0 bases, leaving 13 bases between the germline ends. Germline V lookup: CDR1 SGHRS, CDR2 YFSETQ. The CDR3 has 17 amino acids. The CDR3 reads CASSLAAVRSSYNEQFF. CDR3 bases: TGCGCCAGCAGCTTGGCCGCCGTTAGGAGCTCCTACAATGAGCAGTTCTTC.

In its sample, this clonotype ranks as medium-sized (0.01 to 0.1%). The chain uses TRBV6-2 or TRBV6-3 and TRBJ1-1; 7 bases map to TRBD1. The CDR3 length is 16 residues. V shed 2 bases and J 3 bases; nucleotides not matched to a gene: 9. Germline V lookup: CDR1 MNHEY, CDR2 SVGEGT. The chain's CDR3 is CASSYPLDRVDTEAFF. CDR3 sequence (DNA): TGTGCCAGCAGTTACCCTCTCGACAGGGTGGACACTGAAGCTTTCTTT.

This clonotype is medium-sized (0.01 to 0.1%). The V and J genes are TRBV6-1 and TRBJ1-1, with unresolved D. Germline V gives CDR1 MNHNS, CDR2 SASEGT. V was trimmed by 8 bases and J by 5 bases, leaving 12 bases between them. CDR3 length: 12 residues. The CDR3 spells CASRSGGTEAFF. In nucleotides, the CDR3 is TGTGCCAGCCGCAGCGGCGGTACTGAAGCTTTCTTT.

About this clonotype: A much larger clone is a single base away; this may be a read error. The chain links TRBV10-2 to TRBJ2-1, with 11 bases aligning to TRBD2. The germline CDR1 and CDR2 sequences are WSHSY and SAAADI. This CDR3 is built from 17 residues. The junction had 17 bases not matched to a gene; V was cut back by 6 bases and J by 10 bases. The CDR3 region has the DNA TGCGCCAGCAGGAGCCCGGGACTAGCGGAGGAAGACTACGAGCAGTTCTTC. This encodes CASRSPGLAEEDYEQFF.

This clonotype occurred many times. The chain combines TRBV5-1 with TRBJ1-1; the D is unclear. V lost 0 bases and J 8 bases, leaving 8 bases between the germline ends. The length of the CDR3 is 12 residues. In germline, CDR1 is SGHRS, CDR2 YFSETQ. CDR3 sequence (DNA): TGCGCCAGCAGCTTGGCCGCAGAAGAAGCTTTCTTT. Protein: CASSLAAEEAFF.

The CDR3, as DNA: TGTGCCACCAGTGATGAAGGGCGGTATGGCTACACCTTC. It codes for CATSDEGRYGYTF. The chain has TRBV24-1 and TRBJ1-2; D gene ambiguous. V was clipped by 3 bases and J by 5 bases, with 9 bases between them. This CDR3 is built from 13 residues. The germline V gene encodes CDR1 KGHDR and CDR2 SFDVKD.

This clonotype appeared many times. The rearrangement uses TRBV20-1 and TRBJ1-5; TRBD1 is a possible D gene (6 bases). V was cut by 6 bases and J by 7 bases, with 16 bases left in between. Germline CDR1 DFQATT, CDR2 SNEGSKA (reference sequence). CDR3 length: 13 amino acids. CDR3 coding DNA: TGCAGTGCAGCCCGGGACACACAACAGCCCCAGCATTTT. It codes for CSAARDTQQPQHF.

This chain joins TRBV9 and TRBJ2-3; D is ambiguous. Germline V gene data show CDR1 as SGDLS and CDR2 as YYNGEE. Trimming removed 7 bases at V and 7 bases at J, with 4 bases between. The CDR3 sequence is 9 residues long. CDR3 sequence reads: CASGNTQYF. The CDR3 region has the DNA TGTGCCAGCGGAAATACGCAGTATTTT.

This clonotype was picked up many times. J is TRBJ1-2 and V is TRBV5-4, with TRBD1 matching 8 bases. The germline gives CDR1 SGHNT, CDR2 YYREEE (reference sequence). The J segment lost 3 bases and the V segment lost 3 bases, leaving 4 bases of the junction unmatched. The CDR3 covers 14 residues. CDR3 in amino acids: CASSYGQGDYGYTF. For the CDR3, the DNA is TGTGCCAGCAGCTATGGACAGGGAGACTATGGCTACACCTTC.

This clonotype appeared many times. The CDR3 loop reads CASSFGTGAYEQYF. The CDR3 region has the DNA TGTGCCAGCAGCTTTGGGACGGGAGCCTACGAGCAGTACTTC. The chain couples TRBV5-4 to TRBJ2-7, with D tentatively TRBD2 (6 bases). Germline CDR1 reads SGHNT; CDR2 reads YYREEE (reference sequence). The CDR3 length is 14 residues. Trimming took 2 bases from V and 2 from J, leaving 11 bases between them.